The 4 T cell receptor beta chains below were found in one sample sequenced in a study of blood T cell repertoires in COVID-19. Clones were read by immunoSEQ multiplex PCR, and TCRdb kept only the in-frame ones, dropping some. The profile covers about 230,000 clones, with 85% to 90% appearing a single time and roughly 12% taken by the ten largest. The source material was peripheral blood. The receptors were sampled from a man aged 50 to 59 with COVID-19, enrolled during active disease.

This chain connects TRBV19 to TRBJ2-5, with TRBD1 identical over 8 bases. CDR1 and CDR2 (germline): LNHDA, SQIVND (reference sequence). CDR3 length: 13 amino acids. The V gene end was trimmed by 4 bases and the J gene end by 4 bases; junction bases not matched to a gene: 2. CDR3 protein: CASSTGQGETQYF. CDR3 in DNA: TGTGCCAGTAGTACCGGACAGGGAGAGACCCAGTACTTC. The entire variable domain, with the rest obtained from reference TRBV19 and TRBJ2-5, is as follows: DGGITQSPKYLFRKEGQNVTLSCEQNLNHDAMYWYRQDPGQGLRLIYYSQIVNDFQKGDIAEGYSVSREKKESFPLTVTSAQKNPTAFYLCASSTGQGETQYFGPGTRLLVL.

This chain uses TRBV6-5 with TRBJ1-1, with D maybe TRBD1 (6 bases). Trimming stripped 6 bases from V and 4 bases from J, with 18 bases between. This CDR3 contains 15 residues. CDR1 and CDR2 (germline): MNHEY, SVGAGI. The CDR3 here is CASSTRQKGGTEAFF. DNA for the CDR3: TGTGCCAGCAGCACCCGACAGAAAGGGGGCACTGAAGCTTTCTTT.

This chain joins TRBV10-1 and TRBJ1-1, with 9 bases fitting TRBD1. The CDR3 consists of 17 residues. Germline V gene lookup returns CDR1 WNHNN and CDR2 SYGVQD (reference sequence). Losses at the gene ends were 8 bases for V and 0 bases for J; bases not matched to a gene: 13. CDR3: CASCEQGAQALNTEAFF. CDR3 nucleotides: TGCGCCAGCTGCGAACAGGGGGCGCAGGCCCTGAACACTGAAGCTTTCTTT.

The J gene is TRBJ2-7, the V gene TRBV10-2, with TRBD2 as a possible D gene (6 bases). The germline V gene encodes CDR1 WSHSY and CDR2 SAAADI. This CDR3 is 12 amino acids long. The CDR3, as DNA: TGCGCGACGGGAGTGAAGACCTACGAGCAGTACTTC. Translation: CATGVKTYEQYF.